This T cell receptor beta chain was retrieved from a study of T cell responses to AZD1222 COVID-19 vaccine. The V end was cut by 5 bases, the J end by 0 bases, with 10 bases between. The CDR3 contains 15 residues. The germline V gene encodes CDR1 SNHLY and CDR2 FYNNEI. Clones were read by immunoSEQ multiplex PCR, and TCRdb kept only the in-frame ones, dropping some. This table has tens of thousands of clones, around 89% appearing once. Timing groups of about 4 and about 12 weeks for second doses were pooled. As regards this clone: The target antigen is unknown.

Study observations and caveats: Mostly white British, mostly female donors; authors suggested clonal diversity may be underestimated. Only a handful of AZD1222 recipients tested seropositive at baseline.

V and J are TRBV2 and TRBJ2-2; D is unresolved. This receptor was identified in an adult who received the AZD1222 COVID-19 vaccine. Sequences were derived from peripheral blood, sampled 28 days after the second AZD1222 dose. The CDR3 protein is CASSREVANTGELFF. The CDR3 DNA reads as TGTGCCAGCAGTCGAGAGGTAGCGAACACCGGGGAGCTGTTTTTT. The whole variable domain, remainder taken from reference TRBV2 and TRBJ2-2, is EPEVTQTPSHQVTQMGQEVILRCVPISNHLYFYWYRQILGQKVEFLVSFYNNEISEKSEIFDDQFSVERPDGSNFTLKIRSTKLEDSAMYFCASSREVANTGELFFGEGSRLTVL.